A selection of T cell receptor beta chains follows, all from one sample in a study of control samples from healthy donors and cancer patients. Assay used: immunoSEQ multiplex PCR; TCRdb lists only in-frame clones, some missing. The table lists 70,000 or so clones, around four fifths of them singletons. The sample comprised PBMCs. The receptors shown here come from a woman aged 45 to 65 with lung cancer. The CDR3 runs from the conserved cysteine through the conserved F or W. Each record gives: J gene, CDR3 length, V gene, clone size, D gene, CDR3 protein, CDR3 DNA. A D gene is named only where the DNA matches it firmly. Where a row states a size, it is once, few, many or the class of an expanded clone; other rows omit it.

J gene: TRBJ2-3
CDR3 length: 14
V gene: TRBV7-2
clone size: NA
D gene: TRBD1
CDR3 protein: CASSLDRASDTQYF
CDR3 DNA: TGTGCCAGCAGCTTGGACAGGGCTTCAGATACGCAGTATTTT

J gene: TRBJ2-1
CDR3 length: 13
V gene: TRBV29-1
clone size: once
D gene: NA
CDR3 protein: CSAPIRRYNEQFF
CDR3 DNA: TGCAGCGCCCCTATCAGGAGATACAATGAGCAGTTCTTC

J gene: TRBJ1-1
CDR3 length: 15
V gene: TRBV4-1
clone size: NA
D gene: TRBD1
CDR3 protein: CASSQGEQGTVEAFF
CDR3 DNA: TGCGCCAGCAGCCAAGGAGAACAGGGGACTGTTGAAGCTTTCTTT

J gene: TRBJ1-2
CDR3 length: 14
V gene: TRBV11-3
clone size: few
D gene: NA
CDR3 protein: CASSLDPRGVGYTF
CDR3 DNA: TGTGCCAGCAGCTTAGATCCTAGGGGCGTGGGCTACACCTTC

J gene: TRBJ1-3
CDR3 length: 16
V gene: TRBV19
clone size: few
D gene: TRBD1
CDR3 protein: CASSITGQGMGNTIYF
CDR3 DNA: TGTGCCAGTAGTATAACGGGACAGGGGATGGGAAACACCATATATTTT

J gene: TRBJ1-5
CDR3 length: 15
V gene: TRBV2
clone size: once
D gene: NA
CDR3 protein: CASSLDTPSNQPQHF
CDR3 DNA: TGTGCCAGCAGTCTGGACACCCCGAGCAATCAGCCCCAGCATTTT

J gene: TRBJ1-4
CDR3 length: 15
V gene: TRBV9
clone size: NA
D gene: NA
CDR3 protein: CASSPARTANEKLFF
CDR3 DNA: TGTGCCAGCAGCCCTGCACGGACAGCTAATGAAAAACTGTTTTTT

J gene: TRBJ2-3
CDR3 length: 15
V gene: TRBV7-2
clone size: NA
D gene: NA
CDR3 protein: CASSSTGGSADTQYF
CDR3 DNA: TGTGCCAGCAGCTCCACGGGCGGCAGCGCAGATACGCAGTATTTT

J gene: TRBJ1-6
CDR3 length: 13
V gene: TRBV18
clone size: NA
D gene: NA
CDR3 protein: CASSPEGNSPLHF
CDR3 DNA: TGTGCCAGCTCACCGGAGGGAAATTCACCCCTCCACTTT

J gene: TRBJ1-1
CDR3 length: 11
V gene: TRBV3-1/TRBV3-2
clone size: NA
D gene: NA
CDR3 protein: CASTPGGEAFF
CDR3 DNA: TGTGCCAGCACCCCAGGCGGAGAAGCTTTCTTT

J gene: TRBJ1-5
CDR3 length: 14
V gene: TRBV28
clone size: NA
D gene: TRBD1
CDR3 protein: CASSLAGTDQPQHF
CDR3 DNA: TGTGCCAGCAGTTTGGCCGGGACAGATCAGCCCCAGCATTTT

J gene: TRBJ2-7
CDR3 length: 12
V gene: TRBV20-1
clone size: NA
D gene: TRBD1
CDR3 protein: CSASRDRGEQYF
CDR3 DNA: TGCAGTGCTAGTAGGGACAGGGGCGAGCAGTACTTC

J gene: TRBJ2-1
CDR3 length: 11
V gene: TRBV12-5
clone size: NA
D gene: NA
CDR3 protein: CASGFGVSEFF
CDR3 DNA: TGTGCTAGTGGTTTTGGAGTGTCTGAATTCTTC

J gene: TRBJ1-1
CDR3 length: 13
V gene: TRBV7-3
clone size: once
D gene: NA
CDR3 protein: CASSPGLRAEAFF
CDR3 DNA: TGTGCCAGCAGTCCAGGGTTAAGGGCTGAAGCTTTCTTT

J gene: TRBJ1-1
CDR3 length: 13
V gene: TRBV6-5
clone size: NA
D gene: NA
CDR3 protein: CASSYSTHTEAFF
CDR3 DNA: TGTGCCAGCAGTTACAGTACTCACACTGAAGCTTTCTTT

J gene: TRBJ2-3
CDR3 length: 15
V gene: TRBV5-1
clone size: NA
D gene: TRBD1
CDR3 protein: CASSLGQGARDTQYF
CDR3 DNA: TGCGCCAGCAGCTTGGGACAGGGGGCGAGAGATACGCAGTATTTT

J gene: TRBJ1-5
CDR3 length: 13
V gene: TRBV5-1
clone size: NA
D gene: NA
CDR3 protein: CASSYGQNQPQHF
CDR3 DNA: TGCGCCAGCAGTTACGGACAGAATCAGCCCCAGCATTTT

J gene: TRBJ2-5
CDR3 length: 13
V gene: TRBV7-2
clone size: few
D gene: NA
CDR3 protein: CASTESGKETQYF
CDR3 DNA: TGTGCCAGCACCGAATCCGGAAAAGAGACCCAGTACTTC

J gene: TRBJ2-7
CDR3 length: 15
V gene: TRBV30
clone size: NA
D gene: NA
CDR3 protein: CAWSVTGGSSIKQYF
CDR3 DNA: TGTGCCTGGAGTGTAACGGGGGGCAGCTCGATTAAGCAGTACTTC

J gene: TRBJ1-1
CDR3 length: 17
V gene: TRBV7-2
clone size: NA
D gene: NA
CDR3 protein: CASSPEGLLRRNTEAFF
CDR3 DNA: TGTGCCAGCAGCCCAGAGGGACTCCTCAGAAGGAACACTGAAGCTTTCTTT

J gene: TRBJ1-2
CDR3 length: 14
V gene: TRBV29-1
clone size: once
D gene: TRBD1
CDR3 protein: CSVEDGTGYYGYTF
CDR3 DNA: TGCAGCGTTGAAGATGGGACAGGGTACTATGGCTACACCTTC

J gene: TRBJ1-2
CDR3 length: 14
V gene: TRBV7-9
clone size: NA
D gene: NA
CDR3 protein: CASSLGQAGDGYTF
CDR3 DNA: TGTGCCAGCAGCTTAGGTCAGGCGGGGGATGGCTACACCTTC

J gene: TRBJ2-4
CDR3 length: 15
V gene: TRBV2
clone size: NA
D gene: NA
CDR3 protein: CASSVNHLAKNIQYF
CDR3 DNA: TGTGCCAGCAGTGTCAACCACCTAGCCAAAAACATTCAGTACTTC

J gene: TRBJ1-5
CDR3 length: 15
V gene: TRBV19
clone size: NA
D gene: NA
CDR3 protein: CASSPTPRGHQPQHF
CDR3 DNA: TGTGCCAGTAGTCCTACCCCCAGGGGCCATCAGCCCCAGCATTTT

J gene: TRBJ2-1
CDR3 length: 12
V gene: TRBV6-1
clone size: NA
D gene: NA
CDR3 protein: CASSEGAHEQFF
CDR3 DNA: TGTGCCAGCAGTGAAGGGGCCCATGAGCAGTTCTTC

J gene: TRBJ2-6
CDR3 length: 15
V gene: TRBV27
clone size: NA
D gene: NA
CDR3 protein: CASSTPEAGANVLTF
CDR3 DNA: TGTGCCAGCAGCACCCCAGAGGCTGGGGCCAACGTCCTGACTTTC